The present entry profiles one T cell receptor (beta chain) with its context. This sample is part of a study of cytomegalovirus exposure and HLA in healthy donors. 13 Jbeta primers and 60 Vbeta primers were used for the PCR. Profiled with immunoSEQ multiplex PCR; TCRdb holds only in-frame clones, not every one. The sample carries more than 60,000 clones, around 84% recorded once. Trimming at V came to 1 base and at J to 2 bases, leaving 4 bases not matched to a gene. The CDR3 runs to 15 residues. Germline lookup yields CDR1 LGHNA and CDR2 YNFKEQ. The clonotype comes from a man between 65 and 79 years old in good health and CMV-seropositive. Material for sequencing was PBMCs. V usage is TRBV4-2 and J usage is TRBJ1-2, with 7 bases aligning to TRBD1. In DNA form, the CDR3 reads TGTGCCAGCAGCCAAGCGAGACAGGGCAACTATGGCTACACCTTC. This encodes CASSQARQGNYGYTF.